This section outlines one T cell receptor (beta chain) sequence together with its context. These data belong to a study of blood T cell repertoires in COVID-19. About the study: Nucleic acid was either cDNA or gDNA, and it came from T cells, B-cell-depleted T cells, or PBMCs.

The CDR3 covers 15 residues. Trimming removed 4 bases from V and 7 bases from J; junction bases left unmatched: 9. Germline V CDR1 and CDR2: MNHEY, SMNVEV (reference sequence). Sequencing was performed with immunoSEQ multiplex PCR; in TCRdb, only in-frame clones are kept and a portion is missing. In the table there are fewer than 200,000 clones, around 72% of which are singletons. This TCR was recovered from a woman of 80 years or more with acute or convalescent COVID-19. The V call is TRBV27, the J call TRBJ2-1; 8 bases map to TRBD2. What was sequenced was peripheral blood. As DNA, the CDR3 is TGTGCCAGCAGTTCGGGCGGGAGGTCTAGGAATGAGCAGTTCTTC. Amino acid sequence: CASSSGGRSRNEQFF.